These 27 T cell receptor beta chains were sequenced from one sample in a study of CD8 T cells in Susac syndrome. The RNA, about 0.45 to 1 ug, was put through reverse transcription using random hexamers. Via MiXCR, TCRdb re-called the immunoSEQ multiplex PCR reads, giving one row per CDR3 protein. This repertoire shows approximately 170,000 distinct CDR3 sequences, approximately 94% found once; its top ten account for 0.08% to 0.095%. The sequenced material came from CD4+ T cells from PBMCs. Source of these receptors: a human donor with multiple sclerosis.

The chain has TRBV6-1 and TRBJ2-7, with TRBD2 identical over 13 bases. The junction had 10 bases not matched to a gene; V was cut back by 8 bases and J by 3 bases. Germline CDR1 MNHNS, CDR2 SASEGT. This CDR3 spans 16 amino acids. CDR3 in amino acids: CASLRTSGSLIYEQYF. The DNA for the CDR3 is TGTGCCAGCCTCCGGACTAGCGGGAGTTTGATCTACGAGCAGTACTTC.

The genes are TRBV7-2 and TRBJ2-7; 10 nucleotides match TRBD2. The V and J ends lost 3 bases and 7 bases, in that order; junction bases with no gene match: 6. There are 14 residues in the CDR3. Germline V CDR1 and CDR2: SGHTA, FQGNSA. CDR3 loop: CASSFSTSGFEQYF. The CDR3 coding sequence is TGTGCCAGCAGCTTCTCGACTAGCGGGTTTGAGCAGTACTTC. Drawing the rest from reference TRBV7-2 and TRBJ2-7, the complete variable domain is GAGVSQSPSNKVTEKGKDVELRCDPISGHTALYWYRQSLGQGLEFLIYFQGNSAPDKSGLPSDRFSAERTGGSVSTLTIQRTQQEDSAVYLCASSFSTSGFEQYFGPGTRLTVT.

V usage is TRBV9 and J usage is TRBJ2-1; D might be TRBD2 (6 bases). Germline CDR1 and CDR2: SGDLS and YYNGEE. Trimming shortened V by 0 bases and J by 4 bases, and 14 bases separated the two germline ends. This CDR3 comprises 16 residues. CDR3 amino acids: CASSVASGVLYNEQFF. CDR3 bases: TGTGCCAGCAGCGTAGCTTCGGGGGTATTATACAATGAGCAGTTCTTC.

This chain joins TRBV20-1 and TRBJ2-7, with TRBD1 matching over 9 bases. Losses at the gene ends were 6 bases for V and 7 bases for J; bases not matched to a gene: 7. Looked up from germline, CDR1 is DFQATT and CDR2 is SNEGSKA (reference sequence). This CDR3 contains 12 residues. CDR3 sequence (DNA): TGCAGTGCAGCCGGGACAGGGTGGGAGCAGTACTTC. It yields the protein CSAAGTGWEQYF.

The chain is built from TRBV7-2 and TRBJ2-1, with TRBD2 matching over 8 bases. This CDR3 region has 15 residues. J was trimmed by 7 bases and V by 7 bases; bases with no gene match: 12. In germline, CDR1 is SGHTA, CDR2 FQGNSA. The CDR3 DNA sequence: TGTGCCAGCACCCCCCCCGGGACTAGTACGAATGAGCAGTTCTTC. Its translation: CASTPPGTSTNEQFF.

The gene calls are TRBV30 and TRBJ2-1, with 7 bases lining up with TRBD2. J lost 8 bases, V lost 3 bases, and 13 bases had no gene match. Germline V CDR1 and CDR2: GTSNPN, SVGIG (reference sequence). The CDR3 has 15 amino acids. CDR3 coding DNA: TGTGCCTGGAGCTCCGGGACTACCCCGGGGCATGAGCAGTTCTTC. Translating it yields CAWSSGTTPGHEQFF.

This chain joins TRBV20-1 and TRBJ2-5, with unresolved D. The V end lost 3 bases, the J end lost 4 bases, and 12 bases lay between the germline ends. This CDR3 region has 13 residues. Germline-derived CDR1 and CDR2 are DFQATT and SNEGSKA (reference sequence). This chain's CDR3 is CSASQETPETQYF. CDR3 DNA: TGCAGTGCTAGTCAGGAGACCCCAGAGACCCAGTACTTC.

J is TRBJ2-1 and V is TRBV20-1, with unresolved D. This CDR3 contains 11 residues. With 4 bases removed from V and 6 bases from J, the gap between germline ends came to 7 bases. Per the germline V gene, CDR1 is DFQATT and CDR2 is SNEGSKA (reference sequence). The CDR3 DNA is TGCAGTGCTATCCGAATCAATGAGCAGTTCTTC. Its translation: CSAIRINEQFF.

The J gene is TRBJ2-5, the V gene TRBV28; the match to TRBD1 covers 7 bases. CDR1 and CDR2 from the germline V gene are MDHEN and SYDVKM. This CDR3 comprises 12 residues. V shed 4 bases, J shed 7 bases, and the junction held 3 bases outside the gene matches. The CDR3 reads CASSSSGGTQYF. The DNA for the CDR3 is TGTGCCAGCAGTTCATCAGGGGGGACCCAGTACTTC.

CDR3 sequence (DNA): TGTGCCAGTAGTCCACGGGACACCTTTTTTCGATACGAGCAGTACTTC. This sequence encodes CASSPRDTFFRYEQYF. The chain couples TRBV19 to TRBJ2-7, with D tentatively TRBD1 (6 bases). Between the trimmed V and J ends, which lost 5 bases and 4 bases, there was a span of 21 bases. CDR3 length equals 16 residues. Germline V lookup: CDR1 LNHDA, CDR2 SQIVND (reference sequence).

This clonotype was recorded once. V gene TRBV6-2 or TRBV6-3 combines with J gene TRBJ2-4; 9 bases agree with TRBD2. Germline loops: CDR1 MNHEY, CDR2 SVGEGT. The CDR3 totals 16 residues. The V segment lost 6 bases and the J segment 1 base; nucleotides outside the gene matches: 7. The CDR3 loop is CASSNLSGRAKNIQYF. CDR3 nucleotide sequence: TGTGCCAGCAGCAACCTGAGCGGGAGGGCCAAAAACATTCAGTACTTC.

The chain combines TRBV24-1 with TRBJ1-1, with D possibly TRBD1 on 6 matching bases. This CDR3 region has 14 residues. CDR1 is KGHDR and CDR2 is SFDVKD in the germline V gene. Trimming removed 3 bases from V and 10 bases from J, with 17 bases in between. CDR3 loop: CATSDVDRKGRAFF. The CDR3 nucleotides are TGTGCCACCAGTGATGTCGACAGGAAGGGTAGAGCTTTCTTT.

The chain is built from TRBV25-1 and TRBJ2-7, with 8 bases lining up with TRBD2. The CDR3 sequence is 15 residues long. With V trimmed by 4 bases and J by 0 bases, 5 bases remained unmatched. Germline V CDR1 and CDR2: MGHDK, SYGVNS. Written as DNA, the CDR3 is TGTGCCAGCAGTGCCAGCGGGGGTAGCTCCTACGAGCAGTACTTC. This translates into CASSASGGSSYEQYF.

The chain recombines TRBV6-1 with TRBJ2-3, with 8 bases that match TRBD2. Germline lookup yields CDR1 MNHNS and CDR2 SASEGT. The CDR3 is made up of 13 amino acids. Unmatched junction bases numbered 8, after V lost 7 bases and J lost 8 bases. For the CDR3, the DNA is TGTGCCAGCACCGTAGCGGGAAGCGTTACGCAGTATTTT. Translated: CASTVAGSVTQYF.

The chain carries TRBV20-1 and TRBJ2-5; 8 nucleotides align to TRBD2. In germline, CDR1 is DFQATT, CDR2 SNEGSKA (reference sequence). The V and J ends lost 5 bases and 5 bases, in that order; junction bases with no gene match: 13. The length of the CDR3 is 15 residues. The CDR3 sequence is CSASPRAGVRETQYF. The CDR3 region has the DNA TGCAGTGCTTCCCCCCGAGCGGGGGTACGGGAGACCCAGTACTTC.

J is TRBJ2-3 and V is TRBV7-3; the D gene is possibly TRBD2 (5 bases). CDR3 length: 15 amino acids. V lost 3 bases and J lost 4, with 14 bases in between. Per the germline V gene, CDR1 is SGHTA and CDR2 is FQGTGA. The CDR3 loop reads CASSFGLAKADTQYF. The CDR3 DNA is TGTGCCAGCAGCTTCGGACTGGCCAAGGCAGATACGCAGTATTTT.

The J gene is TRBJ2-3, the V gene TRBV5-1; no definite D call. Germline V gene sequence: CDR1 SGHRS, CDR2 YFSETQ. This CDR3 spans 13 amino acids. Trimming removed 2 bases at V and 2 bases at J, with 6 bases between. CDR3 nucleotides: TGCGCCAGCAGCTTTATCCCCACAGATACGCAGTATTTT. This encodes CASSFIPTDTQYF.

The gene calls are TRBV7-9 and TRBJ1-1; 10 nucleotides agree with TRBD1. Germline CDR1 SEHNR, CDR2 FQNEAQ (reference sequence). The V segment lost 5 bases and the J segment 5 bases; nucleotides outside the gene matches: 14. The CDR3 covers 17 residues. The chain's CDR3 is CASSHPGTGAIGTEAFF. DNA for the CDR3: TGTGCCAGCAGCCACCCCGGGACAGGGGCAATAGGGACTGAAGCTTTCTTT.

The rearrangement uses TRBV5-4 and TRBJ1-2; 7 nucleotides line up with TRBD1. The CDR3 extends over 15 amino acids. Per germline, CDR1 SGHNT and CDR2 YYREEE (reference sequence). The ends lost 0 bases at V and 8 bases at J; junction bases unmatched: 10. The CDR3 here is CASSLDGQETWGYTF. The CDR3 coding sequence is TGTGCCAGCAGCTTGGATGGACAGGAAACGTGGGGCTACACCTTC.

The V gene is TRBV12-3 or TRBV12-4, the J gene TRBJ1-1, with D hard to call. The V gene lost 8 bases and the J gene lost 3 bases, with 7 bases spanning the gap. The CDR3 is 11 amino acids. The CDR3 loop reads CASRLYTEAFF. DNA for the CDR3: TGTGCCAGCCGACTTTACACTGAAGCTTTCTTT.

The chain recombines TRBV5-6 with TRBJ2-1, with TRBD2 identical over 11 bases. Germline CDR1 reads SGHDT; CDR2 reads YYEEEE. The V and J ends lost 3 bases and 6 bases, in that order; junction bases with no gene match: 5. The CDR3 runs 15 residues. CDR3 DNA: TGTGCCAGCAGCTATCGACTAGCGGGGACCAATGAGCAGTTCTTC. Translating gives CASSYRLAGTNEQFF.

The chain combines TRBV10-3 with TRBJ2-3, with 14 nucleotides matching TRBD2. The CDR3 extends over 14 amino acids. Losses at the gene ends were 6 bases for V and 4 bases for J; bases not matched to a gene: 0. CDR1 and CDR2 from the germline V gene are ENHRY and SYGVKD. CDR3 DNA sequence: TGTGCCATCAGGACTAGCGGGAGGGCAGATACGCAGTATTTT. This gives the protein CAIRTSGRADTQYF.

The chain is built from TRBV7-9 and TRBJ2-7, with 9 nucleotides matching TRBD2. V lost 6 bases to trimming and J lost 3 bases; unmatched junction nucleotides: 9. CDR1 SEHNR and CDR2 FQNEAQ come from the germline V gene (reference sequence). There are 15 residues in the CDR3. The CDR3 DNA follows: TGTGCCAGCAGTCTTAGCGGGAGAGGGGTCTACGAGCAGTACTTC. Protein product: CASSLSGRGVYEQYF.

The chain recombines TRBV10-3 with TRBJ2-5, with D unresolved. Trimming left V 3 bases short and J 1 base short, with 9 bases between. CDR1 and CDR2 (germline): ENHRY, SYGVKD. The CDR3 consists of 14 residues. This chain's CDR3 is CAISEGQLQETQYF. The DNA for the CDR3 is TGTGCCATCAGTGAAGGGCAGCTCCAAGAGACCCAGTACTTC.

CDR3 nucleotide sequence: TGTGCCCTGAGGGGACAGGAAGCTAACTATGGCTACACCTTC. It encodes CALRGQEANYGYTF. The chain combines TRBV30 with TRBJ1-2; 8 bases fit TRBD1. There are 14 residues in the CDR3. Germline CDR1 GTSNPN, CDR2 SVGIG (reference sequence). Losses at the gene ends were 8 bases for V and 0 bases for J; bases not matched to a gene: 8.

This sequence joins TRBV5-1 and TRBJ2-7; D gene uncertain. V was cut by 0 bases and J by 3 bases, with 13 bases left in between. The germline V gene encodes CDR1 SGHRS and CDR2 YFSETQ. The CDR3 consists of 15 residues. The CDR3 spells CASSLGLTLDYEQYF. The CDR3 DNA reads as TGCGCCAGCAGCTTGGGTTTAACCCTTGACTACGAGCAGTACTTC.

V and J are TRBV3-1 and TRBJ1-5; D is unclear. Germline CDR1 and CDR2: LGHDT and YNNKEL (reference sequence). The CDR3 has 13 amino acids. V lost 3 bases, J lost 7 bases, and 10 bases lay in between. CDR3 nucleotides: TGTGCCAGCAGCCAGGGTAACGGGCAGCCCCAGCATTTT. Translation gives CASSQGNGQPQHF.